This TCR beta chain was recovered during a study of response to subunit inactivated influenza vaccine. This clonotype was counted many times. Germline CDR1 DFQATT, CDR2 SNEGSKA (reference sequence). The V segment lost 6 bases and the J segment 3 bases; nucleotides outside the gene matches: 8. CDR3 length: 15 residues. TCRdb redid the calling of the RT-PCR reads with MiXCR, one entry per CDR3 protein. The table records hundreds of thousands of distinct CDR3 sequences, about 11% of them present only once. These data are also associated with another study on T cells expressing NK-cell markers. Per that study: cDNA encoding TCR beta was synthesized via 5'RACE template switching incorporating UMIs. Each of 6 or 7 donors carried dominant NKG2C+ clonotypes accounting for about 1.0-7.0% of CD8+ T cells.

The chain carries TRBV20-1 and TRBJ2-1; 10 bases align to TRBD2. The material sequenced was PBMCs from blood, taken on the day of vaccination. The receptor comes from a man aged 50 to 60 who received an inactivated influenza vaccine. The CDR3 reads CSAIRGLALYNEQFF. The CDR3 DNA sequence: TGCAGTGCGATTCGGGGACTAGCGCTCTACAATGAGCAGTTCTTC.